The next 22 T cell receptor beta chains were all read from a single sample in a study of blood T cell repertoires in COVID-19. The data were produced by immunoSEQ multiplex PCR, yet TCRdb's version contains in-frame clones alone and is incomplete. The sample records 130,000 to 150,000 clones, 84% being singletons. Sequencing used PBMCs or T cells enriched from blood (not recorded which). Receptors were obtained from a woman aged 45-65 years who had been exposed to COVID-19.

V usage is TRBV6-5 and J usage is TRBJ1-4, with D tentatively TRBD1 (6 bases). V was clipped by 7 bases and J by 5 bases, with 17 bases between them. The V gene's germline CDR1 is MNHEY and CDR2 SVGAGI. This CDR3 has 15 amino acids. The CDR3 loop reads CASKPGGAGNEKLFF. The CDR3 nucleotides are TGTGCCAGCAAACCCGGGGGGGCAGGAAATGAAAAACTGTTTTTT.

The chain has TRBV9 and TRBJ2-1; tentative D call: TRBD1 (5 bases). Trimming removed 4 bases from V and 7 bases from J, with 18 bases in between. Per germline, CDR1 SGDLS and CDR2 YYNGEE. CDR3 length: 15 amino acids. DNA of the CDR3: TGTGCCAGCAGCACCCATTTAGGGGCCGGGAATGAGCAGTTCTTC. Residues: CASSTHLGAGNEQFF.

On this clone: The junction and the germline gene differ at one end; a read error may be behind it. The chain uses TRBV5-3 and TRBJ2-4, with D tentatively TRBD2 (5 bases). TRBV5-3 is noted as an ORF with a role that remains uncertain. This CDR3 contains 14 residues. The DNA of the CDR3 is TGTGCCAGACTAACCGGGGTGCTTGTTAGGCCGTTAGTCTTC. It is translated as CARLTGVLVRPLVF.

The CDR3 protein is CASSLAGVLKGEQFF. The CDR3 DNA reads as TGTGCCAGCAGTTTAGCGGGGGTCTTAAAGGGTGAGCAGTTCTTC. The chain links TRBV6-2 or TRBV6-3 to TRBJ2-1, with 9 bases identical to TRBD2. CDR3 length: 15 residues. Germline V CDR1 and CDR2: MNHEY, SVGEGT. After removal of 4 bases from V and 9 bases from J, the junction contained 10 bases not matched to a gene.

The chain joins TRBV7-2 to TRBJ1-5; D uncertain. Germline V CDR1 and CDR2: SGHTA, FQGNSA. The CDR3 extends over 12 amino acids. Trimming took 3 bases from V and 4 from J, leaving 4 bases between them. The CDR3 loop is CASSFRNQPQHF. In DNA form, the CDR3 reads TGTGCCAGCAGCTTTAGAAATCAGCCCCAGCATTTT.

The J gene is TRBJ2-5, the V gene TRBV9; D remains unclear. The V end lost 4 bases, the J end lost 2 bases, and 15 bases lay between the germline ends. Germline V gives CDR1 SGDLS, CDR2 YYNGEE. The CDR3 consists of 15 residues. CDR3 coding DNA: TGTGCCAGCAGCCGTTACTCTGGGCAGCAAGAGACCCAGTACTTC. This sequence encodes CASSRYSGQQETQYF.

The rearrangement joins TRBV5-1 to TRBJ2-1, with 12 bases lining up with TRBD2. This CDR3 comprises 15 residues. V trimming: 4 bases; J trimming: 10 bases; junction bases outside the gene matches: 9. The germline V gene has CDR1 SGHRS and CDR2 YFSETQ. The CDR3 sequence is CASSPDGLAGREQFF. Written as DNA, the CDR3 is TGCGCCAGCAGCCCGGACGGACTAGCGGGGCGCGAGCAGTTCTTC. Complete variable domain (other parts from reference TRBV5-1 and TRBJ2-1): KAGVTQTPRYLIKTRGQQVTLSCSPISGHRSVSWYQQTPGQGLQFLFEYFSETQRNKGNFPGRFSGRQFSNSRSEMNVSTLELGDSALYLCASSPDGLAGREQFFGPGTRLTVL.

This clone has just a few counts. V gene TRBV7-9 combines with J gene TRBJ2-7, with D perhaps matching TRBD1 (6 bases). Trimming stripped 1 base from V and 5 bases from J, with 18 bases between. Germline V lookup: CDR1 SEHNR, CDR2 FQNEAQ (reference sequence). CDR3 length: 16 amino acids. In DNA, the CDR3 is TGTGCCAGCAGCTTAGATCTGGGGCAGGGGAGCAACGAGCAGTACTTC. Translating gives CASSLDLGQGSNEQYF.

This sequence joins TRBV7-2 and TRBJ1-2; weak D call: TRBD1 (6 bases). This CDR3 is built from 15 residues. Per germline, CDR1 SGHTA and CDR2 FQGNSA. With 6 bases removed from V and 4 bases from J, the gap between germline ends came to 18 bases. The CDR3 nucleotides are TGTGCCAGCAGTCGGACGGACAGCCCAGTCTATGGCTACACCTTC. This gives the protein CASSRTDSPVYGYTF.

This chain connects TRBV11-2 to TRBJ2-7; D might be TRBD2 (6 bases). CDR1 is SGHAT and CDR2 is FQNNGV in the germline V gene. The CDR3 has 15 residues. The V end lost 0 bases, the J end lost 0 bases, and 9 bases lay between the germline ends. The DNA of the CDR3 is TGTGCCAGCAGCTTAGAGACTAGTAACTCCTACGAGCAGTACTTC. It encodes CASSLETSNSYEQYF.

The V gene is TRBV4-1, the J gene TRBJ1-3, with D possibly being TRBD1 (5 bases). Between the trimmed V and J ends, which lost 1 base and 0 bases, there was a span of 13 bases. In germline, CDR1 is MGHRA, CDR2 YSYEKL. The CDR3 is 17 amino acids. Here the CDR3 reads CASSQVKGASSGNTIYF. For the CDR3, the DNA is TGCGCCAGCAGCCAAGTGAAAGGGGCTTCCTCTGGAAACACCATATATTTT.

This chain uses TRBV3-1 (or the pseudogene TRBV3-2) with TRBJ1-3, with D maybe TRBD1 (6 bases). The V gene's germline CDR1 is LGHDT and CDR2 YNNKEL (reference sequence). This CDR3 has 16 amino acids. V was cut by 8 bases and J by 4 bases, with 21 bases left in between. In DNA form, the CDR3 reads TGTGCCAGCTCACCGCTGGGGGGGCTGGGAGGAAACACCATATATTTT. It encodes CASSPLGGLGGNTIYF.

The CDR3, as DNA: TGTGCCAGCAGTGAAATCGGGACAGGCCTTCAAGAGACCCAGTACTTC. Translating it yields CASSEIGTGLQETQYF. The rearrangement uses TRBV6-1 and TRBJ2-5; TRBD1 agrees at 8 bases. J was trimmed by 2 bases and V by 2 bases; bases with no gene match: 7. The CDR3 length is 16 residues. Germline CDR1 and CDR2: MNHNS and SASEGT.

This sequence joins TRBV6-5 and TRBJ2-3, with 9 bases identical to TRBD1. The CDR3 runs to 16 residues. Germline V CDR1 and CDR2: MNHEY, SVGAGI. The J segment lost 5 bases and the V segment lost 0 bases, leaving 6 bases of the junction unmatched. CDR3 loop: CASSYSGTGTQDTQYF. CDR3 nucleotide sequence: TGTGCCAGCAGTTACTCTGGGACAGGGACACAAGATACGCAGTATTTT.

The chain couples TRBV6-5 to TRBJ2-7, with 8 bases matching TRBD1. V lost 6 bases and J lost 1; bases outside the gene matches: 5. From germline, CDR1 is MNHEY and CDR2 SVGAGI. This CDR3 region has 14 residues. The CDR3 nucleotides read TGTGCCAGCAGGTGGACAGGGCTGTCCTACGAGCAGTACTTC. It translates to CASRWTGLSYEQYF.

V is TRBV5-1 and J is TRBJ2-1; 7 nucleotides match TRBD2. The germline V gene has CDR1 SGHRS and CDR2 YFSETQ. J lost 5 bases, V lost 1 base, and 6 bases had no gene match. The CDR3 is made up of 15 amino acids. CDR3 DNA sequence: TGCGCCAGCAGCTTGATCGGCGGGAGTCACAATGAGCAGTTCTTC. Its protein is CASSLIGGSHNEQFF. The full variable domain, its missing parts supplied by reference TRBV5-1 and TRBJ2-1, is KAGVTQTPRYLIKTRGQQVTLSCSPISGHRSVSWYQQTPGQGLQFLFEYFSETQRNKGNFPGRFSGRQFSNSRSEMNVSTLELGDSALYLCASSLIGGSHNEQFFGPGTRLTVL.

There are a few counts of this clone. This sequence joins TRBV21-1 and TRBJ2-1; the table calls TRBD1, which could not be checked here. TRBV21-1 is a documented pseudogene. The CDR3 spans 20 residues. CDR3 in DNA: TGTGCCAGCAGCAAAGCGGTGAGACAGGGGCCCTCAGGGGGCCACAATGAGCAGTTCTTC. It encodes CASSKAVRQGPSGGHNEQFF.

The chain joins TRBV19 to TRBJ1-2; D not certain. Per the germline V gene, CDR1 is LNHDA and CDR2 is SQIVND (reference sequence). The CDR3 consists of 13 residues. V was shortened by 0 bases and J by 4 bases, with 6 bases between the two germline ends. DNA for the CDR3: TGTGCCAGTAGTATAGATCAGTTCTATGGCTACACCTTC. It specifies CASSIDQFYGYTF.

The J gene is TRBJ2-5, the V gene TRBV12-5; 8 bases are a match to TRBD1. From germline, CDR1 is LGHNT and CDR2 FRNRAP. Trimming removed 8 bases from V and 2 bases from J; junction bases left unmatched: 7. The CDR3 sequence is 14 residues long. This CDR3 is CASSGQGRQETQYF. Written as DNA, the CDR3 is TGTGCTAGTTCCGGACAGGGACGGCAAGAGACCCAGTACTTC. Using reference TRBV12-5 and TRBJ2-5 for the parts outside the CDR3, the full variable domain is DARVTQTPRHKVTEMGQEVTMRCQPILGHNTVFWYRQTMMQGLELLAYFRNRAPLDDSGMPKDRFSAEMPDATLATLKIQPSEPRDSAVYFCASSGQGRQETQYFGPGTRLLVL.

Only a few counts were recorded for this clone. The chain is built from TRBV5-1 and TRBJ2-7; 9 bases fit TRBD2. Germline trimming cut 2 bases from V and 2 bases from J; bases unmatched to any gene: 14. The germline V gene encodes CDR1 SGHRS and CDR2 YFSETQ. CDR3 size: 18 residues. The CDR3 DNA reads TGCGCCAGCAGCTTTAAACTAGCGGGCTCCGCACAAACCTACGAGCAGTACTTC. As protein: CASSFKLAGSAQTYEQYF.

As concerns this clone: The sample carries other DNA sequences with the same CDR3. The rearrangement links TRBV6-4 to TRBJ2-3, with 8 bases that match TRBD2. The germline V gene has CDR1 MRHNA and CDR2 SNTAGT. The trim removed 0 bases at V and 1 base at J, leaving 0 bases unmatched. CDR3 length equals 15 residues. The CDR3 DNA follows: TGTGCCAGCAGTGACTCTAGCGGGGGCACAGATACGCAGTATTTT. This encodes CASSDSSGGTDTQYF.

V and J are TRBV7-2 and TRBJ2-7, with 12 positions matching TRBD2. This CDR3 is built from 17 residues. V shed 1 base and J 1 base; nucleotides not matched to a gene: 5. CDR1 and CDR2 (germline): SGHTA, FQGNSA. The CDR3 DNA reads TGTGCCAGCAGCTTAGAACTAGCGGGAGGAACGTCCTACGAGCAGTACTTC. Translating gives CASSLELAGGTSYEQYF.